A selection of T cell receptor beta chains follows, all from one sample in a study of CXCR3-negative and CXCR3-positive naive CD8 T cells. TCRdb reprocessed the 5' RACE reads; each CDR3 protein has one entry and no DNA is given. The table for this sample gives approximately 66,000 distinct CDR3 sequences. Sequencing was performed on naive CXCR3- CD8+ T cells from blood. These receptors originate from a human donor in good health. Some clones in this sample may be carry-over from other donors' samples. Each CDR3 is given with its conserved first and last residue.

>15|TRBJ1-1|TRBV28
CASSALGARNTEAFF
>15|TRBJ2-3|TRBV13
CASRTNGHQADTQYF
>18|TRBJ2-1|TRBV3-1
CASSQAPTSGVPYNEQFF
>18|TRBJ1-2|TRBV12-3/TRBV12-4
CASTRGESPQSENYGYTF
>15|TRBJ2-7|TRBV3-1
CASSQNPAGDLEQYF
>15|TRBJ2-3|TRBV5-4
CASSFRTGDTDTQYF
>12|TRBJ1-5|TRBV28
CASSLPYQPQHF
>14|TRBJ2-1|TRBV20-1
CSARGFLPHDEQFF
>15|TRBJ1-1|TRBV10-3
CAISEEGLGNTEAFF
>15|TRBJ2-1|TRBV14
CASSPDRGGYNEQFF
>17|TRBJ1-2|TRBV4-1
CASSQDPFGRTNYGYTF